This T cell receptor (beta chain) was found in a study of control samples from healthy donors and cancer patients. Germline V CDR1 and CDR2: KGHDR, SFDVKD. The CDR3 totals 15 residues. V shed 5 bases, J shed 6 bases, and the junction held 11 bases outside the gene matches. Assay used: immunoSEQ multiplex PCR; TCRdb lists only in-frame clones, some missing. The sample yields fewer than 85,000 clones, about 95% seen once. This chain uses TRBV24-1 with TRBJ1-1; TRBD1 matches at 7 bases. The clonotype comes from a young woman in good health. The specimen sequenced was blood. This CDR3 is CATSVGDQGVSEAFF. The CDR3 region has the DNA TGTGCCACCAGTGTGGGGGACCAGGGGGTATCTGAAGCTTTCTTT.